This is a list of T cell receptor beta chains from one sample in a study of blood T cell repertoires in COVID-19. The protocol was immunoSEQ multiplex PCR, while the TCRdb copy is restricted to in-frame clones and leaves out a portion. The table lists 200,000 to 300,000 clones, 88% of them singletons. Sequenced sample: peripheral blood. The source of these receptors is a human donor in a cohort sampled during active COVID-19. The CDR3 runs from the conserved cysteine through the conserved F or W. The D gene is left open where the match is weak. Clone size is shown for a subset of rows, as once, few, many or a class of expanded clone.

j_call	clone_size	d_call	v_call	cdr3_nt	cdr3_aa
TRBJ1-1	-	TRBD1	TRBV6-5	TGTGCCAGCAGTCGAGACAGGGGGCCAACTGAAGCTTTCTTT	CASSRDRGPTEAFF
TRBJ2-1	few	-	TRBV3-1/TRBV3-2	TGTGCCAGCAGCCAAGATCCCTCGGGAGTTTCCTACAATGAGCAGTTCTTC	CASSQDPSGVSYNEQFF
TRBJ2-1	-	-	TRBV19	TGTGCCAGTAGTATCTCCTCGGGAGCGACCTACAATGAGCAGTTCTTC	CASSISSGATYNEQFF
TRBJ1-1	-	-	TRBV10-3	TGTGCCATCAGGCCGGACACCGTGAACACTGAAGCTTTCTTT	CAIRPDTVNTEAFF
TRBJ1-4	-	-	TRBV12-5	TGTGCTAGTGGTTTTGAGGAAAAACTGTTTTTT	CASGFEEKLFF
TRBJ1-6	-	-	TRBV4-3	TGCGCCAGCAGCCAAGTCGGTCCAGGACATCCTTCACCCCTCCACTTT	CASSQVGPGHPSPLHF
TRBJ1-2	-	-	TRBV7-2	TGTGCCAGCAGTGAGACTGACTATGGCTACACCTTC	CASSETDYGYTF
TRBJ2-7	-	TRBD2	TRBV5-4	TGTGCCAGCACCTTTAGCGGGAGTCTTTCCGAGCAGTACTTC	CASTFSGSLSEQYF
TRBJ1-2	-	TRBD1	TRBV6-5	TGTGCCAGCAGTTACTCCGGACAGGAAAAAAACTATGGCTACACCTTC	CASSYSGQEKNYGYTF
TRBJ2-7	few	TRBD1	TRBV9	TGTGCCAGCAGCGTACTGGACAGGGGGTACGAGCAGTACTTC	CASSVLDRGYEQYF
TRBJ2-7	-	-	TRBV7-9	TGTGCCAGCAGCTTAAGCGCGAAACCCTACGAGCAGTACTTC	CASSLSAKPYEQYF
TRBJ2-1	-	TRBD2	TRBV5-1	TGCGCCAGCAGCGACCGGACTAGCGGGAGTCCATTCTCCTACAATGAGCAGTTCTTC	CASSDRTSGSPFSYNEQFF
TRBJ1-4	once	TRBD1	TRBV19	TGTGCCAGTAGTGGTGACAGGGTAACTAATGAAAAACTGTTTTTT	CASSGDRVTNEKLFF